The clone carrying this T cell receptor (beta chain) has just a few counts. No antigen is known for it. The record originates from a study of cytomegalovirus exposure and HLA in healthy donors. Study-wide context: In a later analysis, it was reported that the roughly 130 validation repertoires had been produced on the same platform as the 670 or so repertoires belonging to the first cohort. Findings of the study overall: The listing of some 170 TCR beta chains classed them as cytomegalovirus-associated. Under in vitro conditions, a few CMV-associated chains were confirmed as specific for CMV antigens. With high specificity and sensitivity, the classifier reportedly diagnosed cytomegalovirus status.

From germline, CDR1 is MNHEY and CDR2 SVGAGI. The junction had 6 bases not matched to a gene; V was cut back by 4 bases and J by 8 bases. This CDR3 region has 13 residues. Data came from immunoSEQ multiplex PCR; TCRdb stores just in-frame clones and leaves some out. The sample includes over 100,000 clones, less than 95% of them seen just once. The chain is built from TRBV6-5 and TRBJ1-1, with TRBD1 identical over 8 bases. This receptor was identified in a woman aged 18-35 years in good health and CMV-seronegative. Sequenced sample: PBMCs. Here the CDR3 reads CASSLQGVDEAFF. The CDR3 DNA reads as TGTGCCAGCAGTTTACAGGGGGTAGACGAAGCTTTCTTT.